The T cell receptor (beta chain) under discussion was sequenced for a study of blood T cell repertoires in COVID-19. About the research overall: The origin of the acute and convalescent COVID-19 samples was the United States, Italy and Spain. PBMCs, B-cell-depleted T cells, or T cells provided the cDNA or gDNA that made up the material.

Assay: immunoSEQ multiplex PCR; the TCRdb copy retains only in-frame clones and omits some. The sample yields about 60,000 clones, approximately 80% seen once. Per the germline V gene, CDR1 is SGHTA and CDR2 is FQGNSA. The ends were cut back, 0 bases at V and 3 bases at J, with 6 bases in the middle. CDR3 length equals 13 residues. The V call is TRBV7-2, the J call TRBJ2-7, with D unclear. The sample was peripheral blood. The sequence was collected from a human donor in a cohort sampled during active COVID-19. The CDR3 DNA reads TGTGCCAGCAGCTTAGCCCTAGGCTACGAGCAGTACTTC. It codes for CASSLALGYEQYF.